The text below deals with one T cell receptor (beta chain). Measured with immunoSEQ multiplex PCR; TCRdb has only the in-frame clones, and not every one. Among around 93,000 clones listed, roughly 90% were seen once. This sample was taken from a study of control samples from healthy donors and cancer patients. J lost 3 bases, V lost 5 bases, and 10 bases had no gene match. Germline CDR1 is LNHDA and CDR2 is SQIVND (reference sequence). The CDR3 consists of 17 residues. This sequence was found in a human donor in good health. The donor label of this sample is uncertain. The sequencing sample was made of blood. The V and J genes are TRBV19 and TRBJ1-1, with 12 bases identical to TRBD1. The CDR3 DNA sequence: TGTGCCAGTAGTTTAAACTCCGGGACAGGGGGCTACACTGAAGCTTTCTTT. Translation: CASSLNSGTGGYTEAFF.